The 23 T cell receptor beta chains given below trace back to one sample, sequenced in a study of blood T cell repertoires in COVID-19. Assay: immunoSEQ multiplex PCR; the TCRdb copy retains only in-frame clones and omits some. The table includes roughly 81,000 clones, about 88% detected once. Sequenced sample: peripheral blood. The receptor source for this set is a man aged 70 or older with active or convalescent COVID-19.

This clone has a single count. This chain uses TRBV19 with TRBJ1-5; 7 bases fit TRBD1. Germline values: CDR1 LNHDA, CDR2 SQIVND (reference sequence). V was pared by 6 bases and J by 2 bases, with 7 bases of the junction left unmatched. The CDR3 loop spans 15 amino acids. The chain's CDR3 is CASRNNRGGNQPQHF. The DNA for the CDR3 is TGTGCCAGTAGAAACAACAGGGGTGGCAATCAGCCCCAGCATTTT.

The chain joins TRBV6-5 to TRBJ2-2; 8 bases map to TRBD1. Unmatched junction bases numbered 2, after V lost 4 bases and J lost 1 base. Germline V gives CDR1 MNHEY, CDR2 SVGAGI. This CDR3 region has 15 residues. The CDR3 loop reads CASSSGTGNTGELFF. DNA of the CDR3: TGTGCCAGCAGTTCCGGGACAGGGAACACCGGGGAGCTGTTTTTT.

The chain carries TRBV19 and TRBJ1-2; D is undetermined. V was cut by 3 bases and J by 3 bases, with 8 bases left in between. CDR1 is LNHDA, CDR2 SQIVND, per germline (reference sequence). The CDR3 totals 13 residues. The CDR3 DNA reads TGTGCCAGTAGTATCAGCGGGGACTATGGCTACACCTTC. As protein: CASSISGDYGYTF.

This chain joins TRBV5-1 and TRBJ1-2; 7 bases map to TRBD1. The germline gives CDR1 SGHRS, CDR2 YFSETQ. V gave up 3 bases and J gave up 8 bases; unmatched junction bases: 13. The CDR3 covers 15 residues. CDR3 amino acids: CASSSPSQGERGYTF. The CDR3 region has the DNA TGCGCCAGCAGCTCCCCATCGCAGGGGGAGAGGGGCTACACCTTC. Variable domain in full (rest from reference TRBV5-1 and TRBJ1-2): KAGVTQTPRYLIKTRGQQVTLSCSPISGHRSVSWYQQTPGQGLQFLFEYFSETQRNKGNFPGRFSGRQFSNSRSEMNVSTLELGDSALYLCASSSPSQGERGYTFGSGTRLTVV.

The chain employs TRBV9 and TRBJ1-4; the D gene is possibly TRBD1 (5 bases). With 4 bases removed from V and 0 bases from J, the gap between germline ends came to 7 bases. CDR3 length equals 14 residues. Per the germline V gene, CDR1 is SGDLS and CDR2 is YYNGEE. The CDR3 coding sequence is TGTGCCAGCAGCCCACAGGCAACTAATGAAAAACTGTTTTTT. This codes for CASSPQATNEKLFF.

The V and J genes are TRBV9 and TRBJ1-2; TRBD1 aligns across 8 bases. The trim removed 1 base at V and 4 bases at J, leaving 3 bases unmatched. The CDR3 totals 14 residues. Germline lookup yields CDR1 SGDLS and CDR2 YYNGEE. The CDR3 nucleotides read TGTGCCAGCAGCGTATCAGGGGGCGCCTATGGCTACACCTTC. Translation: CASSVSGGAYGYTF.

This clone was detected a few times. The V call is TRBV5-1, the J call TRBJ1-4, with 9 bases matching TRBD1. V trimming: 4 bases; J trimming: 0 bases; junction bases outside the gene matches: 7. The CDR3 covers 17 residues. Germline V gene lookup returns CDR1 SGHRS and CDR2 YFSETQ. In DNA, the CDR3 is TGCGCCAGCAGCGGCGGACAGGGGCCTGCAACTAATGAAAAACTGTTTTTT. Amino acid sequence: CASSGGQGPATNEKLFF.

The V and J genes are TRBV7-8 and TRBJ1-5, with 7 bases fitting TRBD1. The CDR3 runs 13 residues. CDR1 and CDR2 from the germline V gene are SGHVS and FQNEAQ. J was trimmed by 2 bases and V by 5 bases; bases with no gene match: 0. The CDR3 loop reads CASSDRGNQPQHF. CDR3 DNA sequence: TGTGCCAGCAGCGACAGGGGCAATCAGCCCCAGCATTTT.

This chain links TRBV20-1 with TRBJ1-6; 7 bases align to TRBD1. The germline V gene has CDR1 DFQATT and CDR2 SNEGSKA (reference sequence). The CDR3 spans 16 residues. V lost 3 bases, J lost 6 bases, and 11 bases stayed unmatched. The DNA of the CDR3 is TGCAGTGCTAGTGGGCTGCGGGGACAGTTTAATTCACCCCTCCACTTT. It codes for CSASGLRGQFNSPLHF.

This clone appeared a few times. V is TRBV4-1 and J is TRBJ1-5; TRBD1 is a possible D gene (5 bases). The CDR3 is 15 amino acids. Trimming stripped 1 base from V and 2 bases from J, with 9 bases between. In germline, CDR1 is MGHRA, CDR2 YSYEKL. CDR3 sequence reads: CASSQVARGNQPQHF. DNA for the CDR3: TGCGCCAGCAGCCAAGTGGCCAGGGGCAATCAGCCCCAGCATTTT.

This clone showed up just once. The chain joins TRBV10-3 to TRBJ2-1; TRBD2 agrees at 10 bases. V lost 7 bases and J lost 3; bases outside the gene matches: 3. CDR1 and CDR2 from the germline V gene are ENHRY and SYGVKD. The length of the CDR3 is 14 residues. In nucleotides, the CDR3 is TGTGCCATCACTAGCGGGGGAGACTACAATGAGCAGTTCTTC. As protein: CAITSGGDYNEQFF.

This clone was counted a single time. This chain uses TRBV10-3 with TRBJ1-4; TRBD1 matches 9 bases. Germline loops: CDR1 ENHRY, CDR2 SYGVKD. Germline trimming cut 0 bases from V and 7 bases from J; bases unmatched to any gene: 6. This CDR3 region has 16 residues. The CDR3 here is CAISESKDRGGEKLFF. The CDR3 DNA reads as TGTGCCATCAGTGAGTCAAAGGACAGGGGAGGTGAAAAACTGTTTTTT.

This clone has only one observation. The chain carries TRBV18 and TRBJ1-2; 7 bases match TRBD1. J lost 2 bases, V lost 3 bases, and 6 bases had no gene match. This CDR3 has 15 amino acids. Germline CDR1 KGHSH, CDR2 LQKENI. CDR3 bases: TGTGCCAGCTCACCTCTGATGGGACAGAACTATGGCTACACCTTC. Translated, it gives CASSPLMGQNYGYTF. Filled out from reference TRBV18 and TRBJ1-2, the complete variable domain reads NAGVMQNPRHLVRRRGQEARLRCSPMKGHSHVYWYRQLPEEGLKFMVYLQKENIIDESGMPKERFSAEFPKEGPSILRIQQVVRGDSAAYFCASSPLMGQNYGYTFGSGTRLTVV.

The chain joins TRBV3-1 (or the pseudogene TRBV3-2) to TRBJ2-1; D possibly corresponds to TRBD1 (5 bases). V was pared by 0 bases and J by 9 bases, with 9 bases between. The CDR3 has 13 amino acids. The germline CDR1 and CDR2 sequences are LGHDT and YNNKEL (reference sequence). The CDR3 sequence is CASSQDRAVEQFF. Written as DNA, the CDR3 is TGTGCCAGCAGCCAAGACAGGGCGGTTGAGCAGTTCTTC.

The CDR3 here is CASSLRTGQGEAFF. CDR3 coding DNA: TGTGCCAGCAGCTTGAGGACAGGGCAGGGTGAAGCTTTCTTT. The chain combines TRBV5-4 with TRBJ1-1; TRBD1 matches 8 bases. V gave up 1 base and J gave up 7 bases; unmatched junction bases: 6. The germline CDR1 and CDR2 sequences are SGHNT and YYREEE (reference sequence). The CDR3 has 14 amino acids.

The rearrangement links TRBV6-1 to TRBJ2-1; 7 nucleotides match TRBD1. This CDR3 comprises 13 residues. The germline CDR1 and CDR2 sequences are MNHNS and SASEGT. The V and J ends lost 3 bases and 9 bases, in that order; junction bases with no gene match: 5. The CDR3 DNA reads TGTGCCAGCAGTGAGGACAGGTCCGTTGAGCAGTTCTTC. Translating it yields CASSEDRSVEQFF.

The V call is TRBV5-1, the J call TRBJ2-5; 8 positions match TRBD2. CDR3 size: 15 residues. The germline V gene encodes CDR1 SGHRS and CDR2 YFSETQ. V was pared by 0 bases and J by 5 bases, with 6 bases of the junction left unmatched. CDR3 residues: CASSLDPGGAETQYF. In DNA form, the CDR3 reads TGCGCCAGCAGCTTGGATCCGGGGGGGGCGGAGACCCAGTACTTC.

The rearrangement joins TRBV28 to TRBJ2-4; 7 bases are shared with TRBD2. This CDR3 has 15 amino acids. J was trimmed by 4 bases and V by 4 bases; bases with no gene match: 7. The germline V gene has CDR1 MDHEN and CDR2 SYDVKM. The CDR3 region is CASSYGTIAKNIQYF. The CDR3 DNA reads TGTGCCAGCAGTTACGGGACTATCGCAAAAAACATTCAGTACTTC.

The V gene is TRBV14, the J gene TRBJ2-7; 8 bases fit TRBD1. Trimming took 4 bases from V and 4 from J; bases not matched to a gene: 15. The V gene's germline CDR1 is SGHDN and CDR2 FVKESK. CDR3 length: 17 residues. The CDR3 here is CASSPTRHRDRPYEQYF. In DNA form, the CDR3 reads TGTGCCAGCAGCCCGACCCGCCACCGGGACAGGCCTTACGAGCAGTACTTC.

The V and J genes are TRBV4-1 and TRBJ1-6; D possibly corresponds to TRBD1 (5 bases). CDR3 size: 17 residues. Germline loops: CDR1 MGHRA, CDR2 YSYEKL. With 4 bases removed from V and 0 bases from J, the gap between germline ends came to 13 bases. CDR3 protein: CASSPQGASSYNSPLHF. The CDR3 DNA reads TGCGCCAGCAGCCCCCAGGGTGCTAGCTCCTATAATTCACCCCTCCACTTT.

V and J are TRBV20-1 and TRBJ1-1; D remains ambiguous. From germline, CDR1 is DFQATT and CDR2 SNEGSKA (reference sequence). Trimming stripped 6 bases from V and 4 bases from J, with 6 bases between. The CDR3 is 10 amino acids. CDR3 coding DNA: TGCAGTGCCGCTAGCACTGAAGCTTTCTTT. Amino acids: CSAASTEAFF.

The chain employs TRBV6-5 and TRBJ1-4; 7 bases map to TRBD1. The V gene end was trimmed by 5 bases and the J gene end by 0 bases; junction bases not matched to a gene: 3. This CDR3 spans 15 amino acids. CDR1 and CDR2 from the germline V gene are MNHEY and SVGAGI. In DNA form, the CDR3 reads TGTGCCAGCAGTCGGACAGGAGCAACTAATGAAAAACTGTTTTTT. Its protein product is CASSRTGATNEKLFF.

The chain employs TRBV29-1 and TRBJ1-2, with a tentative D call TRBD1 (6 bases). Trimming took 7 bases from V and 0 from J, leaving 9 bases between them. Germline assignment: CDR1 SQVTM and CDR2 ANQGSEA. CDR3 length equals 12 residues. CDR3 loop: CSGGGANYGYTF. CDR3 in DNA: TGCAGCGGAGGGGGGGCTAACTATGGCTACACCTTC.